This TCR beta chain stems from a study of T cell responses to AZD1222 COVID-19 vaccine. Some clones are missing from TCRdb's copy, which holds only in-frame ones; the method was immunoSEQ multiplex PCR. The repertoire has about 150,000 clones, approximately 88% of them found once; the top ten carry under 2.5%. Study observations and caveats: Targeting of unmutated variant regions was reportedly seen in nearly half of spike-specific TCRs.

In the case of this clone: Antigen specificity is unknown.

Deletions cut 1 base from V and 6 bases from J, with 7 bases between. CDR3 length: 12 residues. CDR1 is SGHTA and CDR2 is FQGNSA in the germline V gene. The rearrangement uses TRBV7-2 and TRBJ2-7; D not resolved. The sequences come from peripheral blood, collected on day 0 of AZD1222 vaccination. The receptor comes from an adult in good health. CDR3 sequence: CASSLGGGEQYF. As DNA, the CDR3 is TGTGCCAGCAGCTTAGGAGGTGGCGAGCAGTACTTC.